This passage covers 11 T cell receptor beta chains from one sample sequenced in a study of regulatory T cells in long-lasting Graves disease. Time point noted: newly diagnosed GD, antithyroid drugs for less than 3 months. PBMC-derived RNA was used for the TCR library. Building the TCR beta libraries relied on iRepertoire HTBI primers, and CDR3 regions underwent Arm-PCR. MiXCR, run by TCRdb on the multiplex PCR reads, gives a single entry per CDR3 protein. The data contain roughly 560,000 distinct CDR3 sequences, around 12% of them seen just once; the ten biggest clones take up 8% to 10%. The sample was also linked to a second study, of T cells in Graves' hyperthyroidism and ophthalmopathy.

The sequencing here drew on peripheral blood mononuclear cells (PBMCs), taken at new diagnosis, from a patient treated with antithyroid drugs. The receptor set was obtained from a young woman with Graves disease.

The V and J genes are TRBV10-3 and TRBJ1-2; no clear D gene. This CDR3 has 13 residues. Germline CDR1 reads ENHRY; CDR2 reads SYGVKD. Trimming took off 4 bases at V and 7 bases at J, with 13 bases between the two ends. CDR3: CAISVEERSGYTF. The CDR3 DNA is TGTGCCATCAGTGTGGAAGAGCGCTCTGGCTACACCTTC.

V gene TRBV12-3 or TRBV12-4 combines with J gene TRBJ1-2; D perhaps matches TRBD1 (6 bases). This CDR3 region has 14 residues. V lost 1 base, J lost 3 bases, and 9 bases lay in between. CDR3 sequence: CASSLGGRDYGYTF. For the CDR3, the DNA is TGTGCCAGCAGTTTAGGGGGGCGGGACTATGGCTACACCTTC.

The sample holds many counts of this clonotype. The J gene is TRBJ1-5, the V gene TRBV30; possible D gene TRBD1, 5 bases. Germline loops: CDR1 GTSNPN, CDR2 SVGIG (reference sequence). The CDR3 contains 14 residues. V was shortened by 1 base and J by 7 bases, with 14 bases between the two germline ends. The CDR3 DNA reads as TGTGCCTGGAGTGCTCAGTGGGGGTTGCAGCCCCAGCATTTT. It translates to CAWSAQWGLQPQHF.

This clonotype showed up just a few times. The chain employs TRBV28 and TRBJ2-3; TRBD2 agrees at 7 bases. Trimming cost V 7 bases and J 0 bases; bases outside gene matches: 13. The CDR3 length is 17 residues. Germline V lookup: CDR1 MDHEN, CDR2 SYDVKM. The CDR3 region has the DNA TGTGCCAGCACCGTTAGCGGGCAAACTCCTAGCACAGATACGCAGTATTTT. Protein product: CASTVSGQTPSTDTQYF.

In this sample, this clonotype turned up many times. The V gene is TRBV12-3 or TRBV12-4, the J gene TRBJ1-5; weak D call: TRBD1 (5 bases). The CDR3 contains 13 residues. V lost 3 bases and J 4 bases, leaving 7 bases between the germline ends. The CDR3 sequence: CASSFQGNQPQHF. CDR3 bases: TGTGCCAGCAGTTTTCAGGGAAATCAGCCCCAGCATTTT.

This clonotype appeared many times. The chain links TRBV6-1 to TRBJ2-1; 14 bases are shared with TRBD2. The V segment lost 6 bases and the J segment 7 bases; nucleotides outside the gene matches: 11. Per germline, CDR1 MNHNS and CDR2 SASEGT. The CDR3 spans 17 residues. Here the CDR3 DNA reads TGTGCCAGCAGCGCACTGTTGGGGACTAGCGGGAGTAATGAGCAGTTCTTC. It translates to CASSALLGTSGSNEQFF.

This clonotype was recorded at least ten times. The chain employs TRBV6-1 and TRBJ2-1; 8 bases match TRBD2. The CDR3 is 17 amino acids. The germline V gene encodes CDR1 MNHNS and CDR2 SASEGT. V trimming: 5 bases; J trimming: 4 bases; junction bases outside the gene matches: 13. The CDR3 sequence is CASSMLREGLEYNEQFF. DNA for the CDR3: TGTGCCAGCAGTATGCTCCGGGAGGGCCTAGAGTACAATGAGCAGTTCTTC.

This chain links TRBV18 with TRBJ1-1; 7 nucleotides agree with TRBD1. V shed 0 bases and J 0 bases; nucleotides not matched to a gene: 4. In germline, CDR1 is KGHSH, CDR2 LQKENI. This CDR3 contains 16 residues. CDR3 protein: CASSPPIGQVNTEAFF. The CDR3 DNA reads TGTGCCAGCTCACCACCTATAGGACAGGTGAACACTGAAGCTTTCTTT.

This clonotype was seen ten or more times. The genes are TRBV2 and TRBJ2-6; possibly TRBD1 or TRBD2 for D (5 bases each). V lost 10 bases to trimming and J lost 0 bases, with 13 bases between them. Per the germline V gene, CDR1 is SNHLY and CDR2 is FYNNEI. This CDR3 region has 15 residues. CDR3 coding DNA: TGTGCCATCCGGGACCGGAGCTCTGGGGCCAACGTCCTGACTTTC. This translates into CAIRDRSSGANVLTF.

V usage is TRBV6-1 and J usage is TRBJ2-1; D remains ambiguous. Trimming shortened V by 4 bases and J by 5 bases, and 6 bases separated the two germline ends. CDR1 and CDR2 (germline): MNHNS, SASEGT. This CDR3 is built from 12 residues. CDR3 region: CASSVSNNEQFF. The CDR3 DNA is TGTGCCAGCAGTGTAAGCAACAATGAGCAGTTCTTC.

This clonotype was found many times. This chain joins TRBV11-3 and TRBJ2-1; D remains unclear. Germline V lookup: CDR1 SGHNT, CDR2 YENEEA. This CDR3 has 15 amino acids. V dropped 4 bases and J dropped 2 bases, with 12 bases sitting between them. The CDR3 region is CASSSSFSTYNEQFF. The DNA for the CDR3 is TGTGCCAGCAGCTCCTCCTTCTCCACCTACAATGAGCAGTTCTTC.